This is a list of T cell receptor beta chains from one sample in a study of radiation and T cells in renal cell carcinoma. Clones were read by immunoSEQ multiplex PCR, and TCRdb kept only the in-frame ones, dropping some. The sample contains roughly 100,000 clones, roughly 90% of which appear only once. This material consisted of blood, taken from a patient whose treatment included radiotherapy and nephrectomy. The source of these receptors is a man over 45 with renal cell carcinoma. CDR3s include the opening cysteine and the closing phenylalanine or tryptophan. A D gene is named only where the DNA matches it firmly. Rows may omit the clone size; those that give it use once, few, many or a size class.

>TRBJ2-5|TRBV9|.|TRBD1
TGTGCCAGCAGCGTAGACAGGGGGCTAGGGGAGACCCAGTACTTC
CASSVDRGLGETQYF
>TRBJ2-3|TRBV2|.|.
TGTGCCAGCAGCAGGGGCTTCACAGATACGCAGTATTTT
CASSRGFTDTQYF
>TRBJ1-5|TRBV6-1|.|.
TGTGCCAGCAGTGAGCGCATGACGGGGTTCGATCAGCCCCAGCATTTT
CASSERMTGFDQPQHF
>TRBJ2-7|TRBV2|.|.
TGTGCCAGCAGTGGTTCATGGGGTTACGAGCAGTACTTC
CASSGSWGYEQYF
>TRBJ2-6|TRBV19|.|TRBD2
TGTGCCAGTGAGACTAGCGGGGGGGTACTCTCTGGGGCCAACGTCCTGACTTTC
CASETSGGVLSGANVLTF
>TRBJ2-7|TRBV5-1|.|.
TGCGCCAGCAAATTTGGTCTCAGGGCGGGTGAGCAGTACTTC
CASKFGLRAGEQYF
>TRBJ2-7|TRBV5-4|once|TRBD1
TGTGCCAGCAGCTCGGGACAGCCCTACGAGCAGTACTTC
CASSSGQPYEQYF
>TRBJ2-3|TRBV28|.|.
TGTGCCAGCAGTTCCATATCCGGAGGCGATACGCAGTATTTT
CASSSISGGDTQYF
>TRBJ2-1|TRBV7-9|.|TRBD1
TGTGCCAGCACCGTAGGGGTCGGGACAGCCTACAATGAGCAGTTCTTC
CASTVGVGTAYNEQFF
>TRBJ1-5|TRBV7-8|.|.
TGTGCCAGCAGCTTAGCAGGGGTGAACAATCAGCCCCAGCATTTT
CASSLAGVNNQPQHF
>TRBJ2-6|TRBV19|.|TRBD2
TGTGCCAGTAGTATGAGTTCGGGAGGCGCTGGGGCCAACGTCCTGACTTTC
CASSMSSGGAGANVLTF
>TRBJ2-3|TRBV7-9|.|TRBD2
TGTGCCAGCAGCTCACCCACGGGACTAAGCAGCACAGATACGCAGTATTTT
CASSSPTGLSSTDTQYF
>TRBJ2-5|TRBV4-1|.|TRBD2
TGCGCCAGCAGCCAAACCCCGGGACTAGAAGAGACCCAGTACTTC
CASSQTPGLEETQYF
>TRBJ2-7|TRBV7-6|.|.
TGTGCCAGCAGCCCCCCTGGGTGGCGGGGAGACTCCTACGAGCAGTACTTC
CASSPPGWRGDSYEQYF
>TRBJ2-3|TRBV4-3|.|.
TGCGCCAGCAGCTGGGGGGTAAGCACAGATACGCAGTATTTT
CASSWGVSTDTQYF
>TRBJ2-2|TRBV27|.|.
TGTGCCAGCAGACTACAGGGAACTTACGGGGAGCTGTTTTTT
CASRLQGTYGELFF
>TRBJ1-4|TRBV4-3|.|.
TGCGCCAGCAGCCGGGGGGCTCACAATAATGAAAAACTGTTTTTT
CASSRGAHNNEKLFF
>TRBJ2-1|TRBV18|.|.
TGTGCCAGCTCACGGACTATAGGCTCCTACAATGAGCAGTTCTTC
CASSRTIGSYNEQFF
>TRBJ2-3|TRBV5-5|.|.
TGTGCCAGCGGTCGTTACAGAACCACAGATACGCAGTATTTT
CASGRYRTTDTQYF
>TRBJ2-5|TRBV5-4|.|.
TGTGCCAGCAGCCGGACGGGGACCCAGTACTTC
CASSRTGTQYF
>TRBJ2-5|TRBV15|.|TRBD1
TGTGCCACCAGCAGACACCAGGGACAGGGAGAAGAGACCCAGTACTTC
CATSRHQGQGEETQYF
>TRBJ1-1|TRBV4-1|.|TRBD1
TGCGCCAGCAGCCAACAGACAGGGGCTGGGGGAGTGAACACTGAAGCTTTCTTT
CASSQQTGAGGVNTEAFF
>TRBJ1-1|TRBV28|few|.
TGTGCCAGCAGTTTGTTGGATGCCTTGGGCACTGAAGCTTTCTTT
CASSLLDALGTEAFF
>TRBJ2-5|TRBV29-1|.|TRBD2
TGCAGCTTCCGACTGACTAGCGGGTACCAAGAGACCCAGTACTTC
CSFRLTSGYQETQYF
>TRBJ2-7|TRBV27|.|TRBD2
TGTGCCAGCAGTCTAGCGGGAGGGCCGGACGAGCAGTACTTC
CASSLAGGPDEQYF
>TRBJ2-7|TRBV27|.|.
TGTGCCAGCAGTTTCAGGGCAGGGGAACAGGGCTACGAGCAGTACTTC
CASSFRAGEQGYEQYF
>TRBJ2-7|TRBV28|.|TRBD1
TGTGCCAGCAGTGTAGGGACAGGGGCGCTCAACGAGCAGTACTTC
CASSVGTGALNEQYF
>TRBJ2-3|TRBV7-6|.|.
TGTGCCAGCAGCTCCAACAGGTTATCAGATACGCAGTATTTT
CASSSNRLSDTQYF
>TRBJ2-1|TRBV28|.|TRBD2
TGTGCCAGCAGTGGACTAGCGGGAGCTTACAATGAGCAGTTCTTC
CASSGLAGAYNEQFF
>TRBJ1-2|TRBV9|.|TRBD1
TGTGCCAGCAGCGTTTCGGGACAGGACTATGGCTACACCTTC
CASSVSGQDYGYTF
>TRBJ1-2|TRBV5-4|.|TRBD1
TGTGCCAGCAGCAATCGTTGGGGGACAGACTATGGCTACACCTTC
CASSNRWGTDYGYTF
>TRBJ2-2|TRBV27|.|.
TGTGCCAGCAGACCGGGCCTTAACACCGGGGAGCTGTTTTTT
CASRPGLNTGELFF
>TRBJ1-2|TRBV20-1|.|.
TGCAGTGCCCCCGGGAGGGACGGCTACACCTTC
CSAPGRDGYTF
>TRBJ2-2|TRBV5-1|once|TRBD2
TGCGCCACCTCTAGCGGGACCACGAACACCGGGGAGCTGTTTTTT
CATSSGTTNTGELFF
>TRBJ1-6|TRBV4-1|.|.
TGCGCCAGCAGCCAATCCCTCCAGGGCGGTCTTTCACCCCTCCACTTT
CASSQSLQGGLSPLHF
>TRBJ1-4|TRBV5-1|.|.
TGCGCCAGCAGCTTGGGGGCTGGGGCAGGGGTTGAAAAACTGTTTTTT
CASSLGAGAGVEKLFF
>TRBJ1-1|TRBV30|.|.
TGTGCCTGGAGGAGACAGAACACTGAAGCTTTCTTT
CAWRRQNTEAFF
>TRBJ1-2|TRBV11-1|.|.
TGTGCCAGCAGCGTCATACAGGGCGGCGGCTACACCTTC
CASSVIQGGGYTF
>TRBJ1-1|TRBV7-2|few|.
TGTGCCAGCAGCCCAGCCCTAGGACTATATTCGAACACTGAAGCTTTCTTT
CASSPALGLYSNTEAFF
>TRBJ2-1|TRBV5-1|.|TRBD1
TGCGCCAGCAGCATCGCCCGGGGACAGGGGTTATACAATGAGCAGTTCTTC
CASSIARGQGLYNEQFF
>TRBJ2-5|TRBV19|once|TRBD2
TGTGCCAGTAGTATGGGACCGGTAGCGGGGAAAGAGACCCAGTACTTC
CASSMGPVAGKETQYF